This T cell receptor beta chain came from a study of T cell repertoires in cytomegalovirus infection. Background on the study: TCR beta signatures that were public indicated CMV infection and matching HLA type. Findings of the study overall: Individuals carrying CMV plus the relevant HLA were identified by cumulative frequency of public TCR beta families. HLA-C-restricted CMV-specific TCR beta clonotypes prevailed in the ex vivo response.

Germline V lookup: CDR1 MNHEY, CDR2 SMNVEV (reference sequence). V shed 7 bases and J 4 bases; nucleotides not matched to a gene: 10. This CDR3 is 15 amino acids long. In TCRdb, the reads were re-called with MiXCR into one record per CDR3 protein. The sample records under 850,000 distinct CDR3 sequences, less than 40% being singletons. In regard to this clonotype: Its antigen is undetermined.

The receptor's source is a human donor in good health (CMV status not recorded). Some clones in this sample may be carry-over from other donors' samples. The sequenced sample consisted of PBMCs. The chain is built from TRBV27 and TRBJ1-3; 7 positions match TRBD1. CDR3 sequence reads: CASMSIRGAGNTIYF. The CDR3 DNA follows: TGTGCCAGCATGAGTATCAGGGGGGCAGGAAACACCATATATTTT.